These 27 T cell receptor beta chains came from one sample sequenced in a study of blood T cell repertoires in COVID-19. This table comes from immunoSEQ multiplex PCR, and its TCRdb copy is limited to in-frame clones, with some not included. Here the sample spans 200,000 to 250,000 clones, 80% to 85% being singletons. Material for sequencing was peripheral blood. The source is a woman older than 75 with COVID-19, enrolled during active disease.

The chain is built from TRBV6-5 and TRBJ2-7, with TRBD1 identical over 8 bases. This CDR3 is built from 14 residues. In germline, CDR1 is MNHEY, CDR2 SVGAGI. Germline trimming cut 6 bases from V and 0 bases from J; bases unmatched to any gene: 4. Written as DNA, the CDR3 is TGTGCCAGCAGCCGGACAGGGTCCTCCTACGAGCAGTACTTC. Protein sequence: CASSRTGSSYEQYF.

The chain is built from TRBV11-2 and TRBJ2-7; TRBD1 might be the D (5 bases). With 0 bases removed from V and 3 bases from J, the gap between germline ends came to 18 bases. The CDR3 has 17 amino acids. The germline gives CDR1 SGHAT, CDR2 FQNNGV. The CDR3 spells CASSLEPLGAQRYEQYV. The CDR3 nucleotides read TGTGCCAGCAGCTTAGAACCCCTTGGGGCCCAGCGCTACGAGCAGTACGTC.

J is TRBJ2-7 and V is TRBV6-6; 11 bases agree with TRBD1. The CDR3 length is 16 residues. The V gene's germline CDR1 is MNHNY and CDR2 SVGAGI (reference sequence). The junction had 12 bases not matched to a gene; V was cut back by 4 bases and J by 7 bases. The CDR3 DNA follows: TGTGCCAGCAGTTCCCGCGGACAGGGGGCCACGGGGGAGCAGTACTTC. Translating it yields CASSSRGQGATGEQYF.

The chain has TRBV21-1 and TRBJ1-2; TRBD1 is the table's D call, not checked against the DNA. TRBV21-1 is a pseudogene locus. This CDR3 comprises 16 residues. This CDR3 reads CASRRTGGTINYGYTF. Here the CDR3 DNA reads TGTGCCAGCAGAAGGACAGGGGGAACCATTAACTATGGCTACACCTTC.

This clone has more than one count but fewer than ten. The rearrangement joins TRBV5-1 to TRBJ2-7, with 13 bases identical to TRBD2. The V gene's germline CDR1 is SGHRS and CDR2 YFSETQ. With V trimmed by 0 bases and J by 7 bases, 7 bases remained unmatched. The CDR3 has 16 residues. The CDR3, as DNA: TGCGCCAGCAGCTTGGGAGGGACTAGCGGGGCTAATGAGCAGTACTTC. Amino acid sequence: CASSLGGTSGANEQYF.

J is TRBJ2-3 and V is TRBV24-1; D is unresolved. Per the germline V gene, CDR1 is KGHDR and CDR2 is SFDVKD. The CDR3 has 15 amino acids. Trimming removed 3 bases from V and 3 bases from J, with 12 bases in between. The CDR3 sequence: CATSDKREITDTQYF. In DNA form, the CDR3 reads TGTGCCACCAGTGATAAAAGAGAGATAACAGATACGCAGTATTTT.

The rearrangement joins TRBV19 to TRBJ1-1; D unresolved. The CDR3 runs to 14 residues. Looked up from germline, CDR1 is LNHDA and CDR2 is SQIVND (reference sequence). The germline V and J ends were trimmed by 4 bases and 1 base, with 10 bases remaining between them. The CDR3 nucleotides are TGTGCCAGTAGTAACCTCTTCGGGAACACTGAAGCTTTCTTT. It translates to CASSNLFGNTEAFF.

Written as DNA, the CDR3 is TGTGCCAGCTCACCACGGGAGTTCAATTCACCCCTCCACTTT. It yields the protein CASSPREFNSPLHF. The V and J genes are TRBV18 and TRBJ1-6, with D unresolved. The CDR3 runs to 14 residues. CDR1 is KGHSH, CDR2 LQKENI, per germline. V lost 1 base, J lost 7 bases, and 8 bases lay in between.

This clone was seen just once. The V gene is TRBV5-1, the J gene TRBJ2-2; no clear D gene. This CDR3 spans 13 amino acids. The V end lost 4 bases, the J end lost 0 bases, and 4 bases lay between the germline ends. Germline V gene sequence: CDR1 SGHRS, CDR2 YFSETQ. DNA of the CDR3: TGCGCCAGCAGCACATCGAACACCGGGGAGCTGTTTTTT. Its translation is CASSTSNTGELFF.

CDR3 residues: CASSNRGHTEAFF. The CDR3 DNA sequence: TGTGCCAGCAGTAACAGGGGGCACACTGAAGCTTTCTTT. This rearrangement joins TRBV6-5 to TRBJ1-1; 9 positions match TRBD1. CDR1 and CDR2 from the germline V gene are MNHEY and SVGAGI. CDR3 length: 13 residues. V lost 5 bases to trimming and J lost 3 bases; unmatched junction nucleotides: 1.

V is TRBV20-1 and J is TRBJ1-3; D uncertain. The CDR3 runs to 12 residues. V gave up 3 bases and J gave up 4 bases, with 7 bases separating them. Germline CDR1 DFQATT, CDR2 SNEGSKA (reference sequence). The CDR3 nucleotides read TGCAGTGCTAGTCGGGAGGGAAACACCATATATTTT. It specifies CSASREGNTIYF.

The chain is built from TRBV7-9 and TRBJ1-2; no clear D. Germline V gene data show CDR1 as SEHNR and CDR2 as FQNEAQ (reference sequence). V lost 5 bases to trimming and J lost 10 bases, with 17 bases between them. There are 13 residues in the CDR3. The CDR3 DNA reads as TGTGCCAGCAGCCCCATGGAACGCGGGGACTACACCTTC. As protein: CASSPMERGDYTF.

This clone was recorded once. The chain employs TRBV19 and TRBJ1-6; D might be TRBD1 (6 bases). The CDR3 consists of 14 residues. The V end was cut by 6 bases, the J end by 9 bases, with 15 bases between. CDR1 is LNHDA and CDR2 is SQIVND in the germline V gene (reference sequence). The CDR3: CASRTGNDPSPLHF. The CDR3 DNA sequence: TGTGCCAGTAGGACAGGTAACGACCCTTCACCCCTCCACTTT.

The chain has TRBV27 and TRBJ1-5, with D perhaps TRBD1 (6 bases). The length of the CDR3 is 12 residues. V lost 5 bases to trimming and J lost 7 bases, with 9 bases between them. Germline CDR1 is MNHEY and CDR2 is SMNVEV (reference sequence). This chain's CDR3 is CASSGGAQPQHF. DNA of the CDR3: TGTGCCAGCAGTGGGGGGGCCCAGCCCCAGCATTTT.

This clone was counted a few times. This chain connects TRBV10-1 to TRBJ2-1; D is possibly TRBD1 (5 bases). The CDR3 consists of 13 residues. Germline V gives CDR1 WNHNN, CDR2 SYGVQD (reference sequence). V was shortened by 5 bases and J by 5 bases, with 10 bases between the two germline ends. CDR3 sequence (DNA): TGCGCCAGCAGTAATGACAGAAACAATGAGCAGTTCTTC. It yields the protein CASSNDRNNEQFF.

This chain connects TRBV6-1 to TRBJ2-7; possibly TRBD2 for D (5 bases). In germline, CDR1 is MNHNS, CDR2 SASEGT. The CDR3 runs 15 residues. V lost 3 bases to trimming and J lost 2 bases, with 14 bases between them. The CDR3 nucleotides are TGTGCCAGCAGTGATGCCGGGGAGCCCACCTACGAGCAGTACGTC. Translated, it gives CASSDAGEPTYEQYV.

The V gene is TRBV9, the J gene TRBJ2-3; D perhaps matches TRBD2 (5 bases). There are 15 residues in the CDR3. The V and J ends lost 0 bases and 4 bases respectively, with 12 bases between them. Germline V lookup: CDR1 SGDLS, CDR2 YYNGEE. In DNA, the CDR3 is TGTGCCAGCAGCGTAGGGCCCCGCGGGTCAGATACGCAGTATTTT. Protein product: CASSVGPRGSDTQYF. Variable domain in full (rest from reference TRBV9 and TRBJ2-3): DSGVTQTPKHLITATGQRVTLRCSPRSGDLSVYWYQQSLDQGLQFLIQYYNGEERAKGNILERFSAQQFPDLHSELNLSSLELGDSALYFCASSVGPRGSDTQYFGPGTRLTVL.

This clone occurred once. The gene calls are TRBV18 and TRBJ1-2; 10 bases map to TRBD1. The germline gives CDR1 KGHSH, CDR2 LQKENI. The CDR3 is 15 residues long. V shed 3 bases, J shed 4 bases, and the junction held 5 bases outside the gene matches. The CDR3 spells CASSPTGGEGYGYTF. CDR3 nucleotides: TGTGCCAGCTCACCGACAGGGGGCGAGGGCTATGGCTACACCTTC.

This clone showed up just a few times. This chain links TRBV2 with TRBJ2-3; tentatively, D is TRBD1 (5 bases). Per germline, CDR1 SNHLY and CDR2 FYNNEI. The CDR3 consists of 14 residues. Trimming left V 7 bases short and J 3 bases short, with 14 bases between. The chain's CDR3 is CASTWQGVTDTQYF. The DNA of the CDR3 is TGTGCCAGCACATGGCAGGGTGTAACAGATACGCAGTATTTT.

The rearrangement joins TRBV7-2 to TRBJ1-2; D is perhaps TRBD1 (5 bases). Trimming pared 5 bases from V and 9 bases from J, leaving 7 bases between. The germline V gene has CDR1 SGHTA and CDR2 FQGNSA. This CDR3 comprises 10 residues. In DNA, the CDR3 is TGTGCCAGCAGCGACAGAAGCTACACCTTC. Translated, it gives CASSDRSYTF.

The CDR3 is CASSDPRALGNTEAFF. The CDR3 nucleotides read TGTGCCAGCAGTGACCCGAGGGCTCTGGGGAACACTGAAGCTTTCTTT. This chain uses TRBV6-1 with TRBJ1-1; D is undetermined. The CDR3 runs to 16 residues. V gave up 3 bases and J gave up 1 base, with 15 bases separating them. Germline-derived CDR1 and CDR2 are MNHNS and SASEGT.

V gene TRBV4-1 combines with J gene TRBJ1-1; D is unclear. The CDR3 is 13 amino acids. V was pared by 2 bases and J by 1 base, with 5 bases between. Germline values: CDR1 MGHRA, CDR2 YSYEKL. CDR3: CASSQYTNTEAFF. The CDR3 coding sequence is TGCGCCAGCAGCCAATACACGAACACTGAAGCTTTCTTT.

The V gene is TRBV11-2, the J gene TRBJ2-3, with TRBD2 identical over 14 bases. This CDR3 is 18 amino acids long. The germline CDR1 and CDR2 sequences are SGHAT and FQNNGV. With 0 bases clipped from V and 5 bases from J, the junction kept 7 bases outside the gene matches. The CDR3 bases are TGTGCCAGCAGCTTAGATCCCCCGGGACTAGCGGGGGTAGATACGCAGTATTTT. Protein: CASSLDPPGLAGVDTQYF. Drawing the rest from reference TRBV11-2 and TRBJ2-3, the complete variable domain is EAGVAQSPRYKIIEKRQSVAFWCNPISGHATLYWYQQILGQGPKLLIQFQNNGVVDDSQLPKDRFSAERLKGVDSTLKIQPAKLEDSAVYLCASSLDPPGLAGVDTQYFGPGTRLTVL.

The rearrangement links TRBV19 to TRBJ1-2; D is uncertain. Trimming cost V 4 bases and J 0 bases, with 6 bases left between them. Germline V gene data show CDR1 as LNHDA and CDR2 as SQIVND (reference sequence). CDR3 size: 13 residues. CDR3 loop: CASSTLANYGYTF. The CDR3 region has the DNA TGTGCCAGTAGTACACTAGCTAACTATGGCTACACCTTC.

The chain couples TRBV3-1 (or the pseudogene TRBV3-2) to TRBJ1-6; 9 positions agree with TRBD1. V trimming: 1 base; J trimming: 8 bases; junction bases outside the gene matches: 6. Germline loops: CDR1 LGHDT, CDR2 YNNKEL (reference sequence). The CDR3 covers 16 residues. The CDR3 here is CASSQAGQGAYSPLHF. As DNA, the CDR3 is TGTGCCAGCAGCCAAGCGGGACAGGGCGCATATTCACCCCTCCACTTT.

This sequence joins TRBV6-5 and TRBJ2-5, with a tentative D call TRBD2 (7 bases). Trimming stripped 7 bases from V and 1 base from J, with 13 bases between. The CDR3 is 14 amino acids. CDR1 MNHEY and CDR2 SVGAGI come from the germline V gene. In DNA, the CDR3 is TGTGCCAGCACAACTAGGGGGGGCCAAGAGACCCAGTACTTC. Translated: CASTTRGGQETQYF.

The rearrangement joins TRBV19 to TRBJ2-3; 11 bases map to TRBD2. CDR1 and CDR2 (germline): LNHDA, SQIVND (reference sequence). V was clipped by 3 bases and J by 5 bases; unmatched bases: 4. The CDR3 is 15 residues long. CDR3 sequence: CASSIGTSGGDTQYF. The DNA of the CDR3 is TGTGCCAGTAGTATTGGGACTAGCGGCGGAGATACGCAGTATTTT. Based on the CDR3 plus reference TRBV19 and TRBJ2-3, the full variable domain is DGGITQSPKYLFRKEGQNVTLSCEQNLNHDAMYWYRQDPGQGLRLIYYSQIVNDFQKGDIAEGYSVSREKKESFPLTVTSAQKNPTAFYLCASSIGTSGGDTQYFGPGTRLTVL.